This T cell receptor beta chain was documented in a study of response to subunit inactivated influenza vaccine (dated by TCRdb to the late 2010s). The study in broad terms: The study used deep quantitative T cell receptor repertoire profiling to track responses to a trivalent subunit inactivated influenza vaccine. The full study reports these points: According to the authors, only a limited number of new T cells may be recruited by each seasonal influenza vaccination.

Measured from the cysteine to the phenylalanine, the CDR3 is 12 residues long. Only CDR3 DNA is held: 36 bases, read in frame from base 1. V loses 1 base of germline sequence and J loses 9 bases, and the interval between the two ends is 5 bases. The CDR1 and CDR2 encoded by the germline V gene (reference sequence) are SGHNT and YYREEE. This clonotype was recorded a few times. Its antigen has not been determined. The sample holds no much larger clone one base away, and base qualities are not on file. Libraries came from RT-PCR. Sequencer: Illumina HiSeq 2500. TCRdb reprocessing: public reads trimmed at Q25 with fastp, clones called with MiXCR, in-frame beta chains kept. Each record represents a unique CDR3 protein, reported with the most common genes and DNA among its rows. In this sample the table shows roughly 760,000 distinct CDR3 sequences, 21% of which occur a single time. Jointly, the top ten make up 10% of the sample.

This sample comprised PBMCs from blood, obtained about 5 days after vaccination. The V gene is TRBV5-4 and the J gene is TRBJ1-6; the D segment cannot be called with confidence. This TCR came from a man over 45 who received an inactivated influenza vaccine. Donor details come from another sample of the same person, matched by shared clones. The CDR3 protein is CASSLFPSPLHF. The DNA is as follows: TGTGCCAGCAGCTTGTTTCCTTCACCCCTCCACTTT. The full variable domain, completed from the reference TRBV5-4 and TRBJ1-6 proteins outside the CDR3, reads ETGVTQSPTHLIKTRGQQVTLRCSSQSGHNTVSWYQQALGQGPQFIFQYYREEENGRGNFPPRFSGLQFPNYSSELNVNALELDDSALYLCASSLFPSPLHFGNGTRLTVT.